Shown below are 19 T cell receptor beta chains from a single sample sequenced in a study of T cells after yellow fever vaccination. Via MiXCR, TCRdb re-called the 5' RACE reads, giving one row per CDR3 protein. The top ten clones hold approximately 3.4% of a sample with about 340,000 distinct CDR3 sequences, around 12% of them seen once. The input for sequencing was CD4+ T cells sorted from PBMCs, taken 15 days after the yellow fever booster vaccination. The receptors come from a man younger than 35 who received the YFV17D yellow fever vaccine.

This clonotype has a count of ten or more. The chain uses TRBV7-6 and TRBJ2-7; the match to TRBD1 covers 9 bases. CDR3 length equals 15 residues. The junction had 12 bases not matched to a gene; V was cut back by 5 bases and J by 7 bases. Germline CDR1 SGHVS, CDR2 FNYEAQ. The CDR3 DNA is TGTGCCAGCAGCCCCTGGACAGGGGACAGTCGGGAGCAGTACTTC. Translated, it gives CASSPWTGDSREQYF. Variable domain in full (rest from reference TRBV7-6 and TRBJ2-7): GAGVSQSPRYKVTKRGQDVALRCDPISGHVSLYWYRQALGQGPEFLTYFNYEAQQDKSGLPNDRFSAERPEGSISTLTIQRTEQRDSAMYRCASSPWTGDSREQYFGPGTRLTVT.

This clonotype was observed a few times. The rearrangement joins TRBV7-9 to TRBJ2-3; D assignment may be TRBD1 or TRBD2 (5 bases each). The V gene lost 5 bases and the J gene lost 6 bases, with 30 bases spanning the gap. The CDR3 loop spans 19 amino acids. Per the germline V gene, CDR1 is SEHNR and CDR2 is FQNEAQ (reference sequence). The CDR3 DNA reads as TGTGCCAGCAGCCCATCCGTCGGACCGGGACGGAGATCGGGGGATACGCAGTATTTT. This gives the protein CASSPSVGPGRRSGDTQYF.

This clonotype turned up a few times. The rearrangement uses TRBV20-1 and TRBJ2-7; the D gene could be TRBD1 or TRBD2 (6 bases each). V was cut by 3 bases and J by 2 bases, with 8 bases left in between. CDR1 and CDR2 from the germline V gene are DFQATT and SNEGSKA (reference sequence). This CDR3 spans 12 amino acids. This CDR3 reads CSARGGPYEQYF. In nucleotides, the CDR3 is TGCAGTGCTAGGGGGGGCCCCTACGAGCAGTACTTC.

The DNA for the CDR3 is TGTGCCAGCAGCGTAGCAGTCGGGGAGCTGTTTTTT. Its translation is CASSVAVGELFF. The chain couples TRBV9 to TRBJ2-2; D call uncertain. Per germline, CDR1 SGDLS and CDR2 YYNGEE. There are 12 residues in the CDR3. Trimming took 0 bases from V and 7 from J, leaving 4 bases between them.

This clonotype was seen only a few times. The rearrangement links TRBV5-6 to TRBJ2-4; TRBD1 matches at 9 bases. The CDR3 is made up of 15 amino acids. Germline lookup yields CDR1 SGHDT and CDR2 YYEEEE. V shed 7 bases and J 11 bases; nucleotides not matched to a gene: 16. CDR3 protein: CASPRTGADKHFQYF. CDR3 nucleotides: TGTGCCAGCCCCCGGACAGGGGCGGATAAACATTTTCAGTACTTC. Combining the CDR3 with reference TRBV5-6 and TRBJ2-4 gives the whole variable domain DAGVTQSPTHLIKTRGQQVTLRCSPKSGHDTVSWYQQALGQGPQFIFQYYEEEERQRGNFPDRFSGHQFPNYSSELNVNALLLGDSALYLCASPRTGADKHFQYFGAGTRLSVL.

The J gene is TRBJ2-1, the V gene TRBV11-2, with TRBD2 identical over 8 bases. The trim removed 5 bases at V and 8 bases at J, leaving 17 bases unmatched. In germline, CDR1 is SGHAT, CDR2 FQNNGV. The CDR3 loop spans 17 amino acids. The CDR3 coding sequence is TGTGCCAGCAGCCCAAAAGCGGGGGCCACATTGGGGGATGAGCAGTTCTTC. This codes for CASSPKAGATLGDEQFF. Drawing the rest from reference TRBV11-2 and TRBJ2-1, the complete variable domain is EAGVAQSPRYKIIEKRQSVAFWCNPISGHATLYWYQQILGQGPKLLIQFQNNGVVDDSQLPKDRFSAERLKGVDSTLKIQPAKLEDSAVYLCASSPKAGATLGDEQFFGPGTRLTVL.

In its sample, this clonotype was seen a few times. V and J are TRBV5-4 and TRBJ2-3; possibly TRBD2 for D (6 bases). The ends were cut back, 0 bases at V and 1 base at J, with 12 bases in the middle. CDR1 and CDR2 (germline): SGHNT, YYREEE (reference sequence). The CDR3 spans 16 residues. The chain's CDR3 is CASSLVLERGTDTQYF. The DNA for the CDR3 is TGTGCCAGCAGCTTGGTCTTAGAGCGGGGCACAGATACGCAGTATTTT.

V and J are TRBV7-2 and TRBJ2-3; TRBD2 matches at 8 bases. CDR1 SGHTA and CDR2 FQGNSA come from the germline V gene. V trimming: 3 bases; J trimming: 2 bases; junction bases outside the gene matches: 4. This CDR3 has 15 residues. Here the CDR3 DNA reads TGTGCCAGCAGCTTTACTAGCGGTTCCACAGATACGCAGTATTTT. It translates to CASSFTSGSTDTQYF.

This clonotype was detected a few times. The chain recombines TRBV20-1 with TRBJ1-2, with D perhaps matching TRBD1 (5 bases). V dropped 6 bases and J dropped 4 bases, with 18 bases sitting between them. CDR3 length: 14 residues. Germline CDR1 reads DFQATT; CDR2 reads SNEGSKA (reference sequence). CDR3 sequence: CSAEIRDASYGYTF. The CDR3 nucleotides read TGCAGTGCAGAGATCCGGGACGCGAGCTATGGCTACACCTTC.

Many counts were recorded for this clonotype. The DNA for the CDR3 is TGCGCCAGCAGCTTGCGGGGGGGCATAGATACGCAGTATTTT. Encoded protein: CASSLRGGIDTQYF. The J gene is TRBJ2-3, the V gene TRBV5-1; 8 bases match TRBD2. From germline, CDR1 is SGHRS and CDR2 YFSETQ. J was trimmed by 5 bases and V by 1 base; bases with no gene match: 3. The CDR3 has 14 amino acids.

J is TRBJ1-6 and V is TRBV18; D might be TRBD1 (6 bases). The CDR3 is 16 residues long. CDR1 is KGHSH and CDR2 is LQKENI in the germline V gene. Between the trimmed V and J ends, which lost 3 bases and 1 base, there was a span of 10 bases. CDR3 in amino acids: CASSPSQGSYNSPLHF. CDR3 coding DNA: TGTGCCAGCTCACCTTCTCAGGGGTCCTATAATTCACCCCTCCACTTT.

This clonotype showed up just a few times. The J gene is TRBJ2-3, the V gene TRBV2; D may be TRBD2 (6 bases). The CDR3 loop spans 12 amino acids. The V and J ends lost 6 bases and 7 bases respectively, with 11 bases between them. CDR1 is SNHLY and CDR2 is FYNNEI in the germline V gene. The CDR3 sequence: CASRLEGNTQYF. The CDR3 bases are TGTGCCAGCAGGTTGGAGGGGAATACGCAGTATTTT.

This clonotype has a handful of counts. The rearrangement uses TRBV7-2 and TRBJ1-3, with 8 bases matching TRBD1. Germline V gene data show CDR1 as SGHTA and CDR2 as FQGNSA. CDR3 size: 16 residues. The V gene end was trimmed by 3 bases and the J gene end by 3 bases; junction bases not matched to a gene: 7. CDR3 nucleotide sequence: TGTGCCAGCAGCTTGACCCCGGGACAGGATGGAAACACCATATATTTT. Its protein is CASSLTPGQDGNTIYF.

This clonotype is a singleton in its sample. The J gene is TRBJ2-2, the V gene TRBV5-6, with D hard to call. With 1 base removed from V and 2 bases from J, the gap between germline ends came to 6 bases. CDR3 length equals 14 residues. The germline CDR1 and CDR2 sequences are SGHDT and YYEEEE. CDR3 DNA sequence: TGTGCCAGCAGCTTGTACAGCAACACCGGGGAGCTGTTTTTT. This translates into CASSLYSNTGELFF.

This chain links TRBV20-1 with TRBJ2-7; unclear D gene. Per germline, CDR1 DFQATT and CDR2 SNEGSKA (reference sequence). The CDR3 runs to 13 residues. DNA of the CDR3: TGCAGGGAGAGGAGTGACACGGACTACGAGCAGTACTTC. Its protein product is CRERSDTDYEQYF.

The chain has TRBV24-1 and TRBJ2-5, with D tentatively TRBD2 (6 bases). V shed 9 bases and J shed 5 bases, with 15 bases lying between them. The CDR3 loop spans 13 amino acids. The V gene's germline CDR1 is KGHDR and CDR2 SFDVKD. CDR3 amino acids: CATGGEKVETQYF. DNA for the CDR3: TGTGCCACCGGCGGGGAGAAGGTGGAGACCCAGTACTTC.

A few counts support this clonotype. The chain uses TRBV12-3 or TRBV12-4 and TRBJ1-6; D unresolved. Trimming took 4 bases from V and 9 from J, leaving 4 bases between them. The CDR3 covers 11 residues. This CDR3 is CASSSGSPLHF. The CDR3 coding sequence is TGTGCCAGCAGTTCTGGTTCACCCCTCCACTTT.

V usage is TRBV28 and J usage is TRBJ2-3; D is ambiguous. The CDR3 runs to 12 residues. Germline lookup yields CDR1 MDHEN and CDR2 SYDVKM. The V end was cut by 1 base, the J end by 5 bases, with 4 bases between. CDR3 loop: CASSLSRDTQYF. CDR3 sequence (DNA): TGTGCCAGCAGTTTATCTCGAGATACGCAGTATTTT.

V is TRBV24-1 and J is TRBJ2-1, with 12 bases aligning to TRBD1. The CDR3 contains 17 residues. Germline V gives CDR1 KGHDR, CDR2 SFDVKD. V dropped 2 bases and J dropped 7; count of bases not matched to a gene: 8. CDR3 nucleotides: TGTGCCACCAGTGATTCCGGGACAGGGGGCTATCGGAATGAGCAGTTCTTC. It translates to CATSDSGTGGYRNEQFF.